Shown below are 20 T cell receptor beta chains from a single sample sequenced in a study of blood T cell repertoires in COVID-19. TCRdb keeps only in-frame clones here, not all; method: immunoSEQ multiplex PCR. The data contain over 300,000 clones, around 83% of them seen just once; the ten biggest clones take up roughly 1.1%. Sequencing input: peripheral blood. The receptor source for this set is a woman between 50 and 59 years old with acute or convalescent COVID-19.

This clone was found a few times. The genes are TRBV3-1 (or the pseudogene TRBV3-2) and TRBJ1-1; no reliable D call. The CDR3 has 12 amino acids. Germline CDR1 and CDR2: LGHDT and YNNKEL (reference sequence). Trimming shortened V by 0 bases and J by 8 bases, and 7 bases separated the two germline ends. CDR3 protein: CASSQEGREAFF. CDR3 bases: TGTGCCAGCAGCCAAGAGGGCAGGGAAGCTTTCTTT.

This clone was detected a few times. This chain uses TRBV3-1 (or the pseudogene TRBV3-2) with TRBJ1-6, with unresolved D. CDR1 and CDR2 (germline): LGHDT, YNNKEL (reference sequence). V was clipped by 2 bases and J by 5 bases, with 7 bases between them. CDR3 length: 14 residues. This CDR3 reads CASSQTVNNSPLHF. CDR3 nucleotide sequence: TGTGCCAGCAGCCAAACGGTGAATAATTCACCCCTCCACTTT.

V and J are TRBV25-1 and TRBJ1-2; D remains ambiguous. V was clipped by 6 bases and J by 5 bases, with 10 bases between them. The CDR3 has 12 residues. CDR1 is MGHDK, CDR2 SYGVNS, per germline. In DNA, the CDR3 is TGTGCCAGCAGCGAAATGCGGTATGGCTACACCTTC. Translation gives CASSEMRYGYTF.

CDR3 in DNA: TGCAGCGTTGAAGGGCAGGGGGCTATGGACACAGATACGCAGTATTTT. This translates into CSVEGQGAMDTDTQYF. This chain connects TRBV29-1 to TRBJ2-3; 8 bases agree with TRBD1. The CDR3 is 16 amino acids. V dropped 1 base and J dropped 2; count of bases not matched to a gene: 8. CDR1 is SQVTM and CDR2 is ANQGSEA in the germline V gene.

In this sample, this clone turned up once. The V call is TRBV6-4, the J call TRBJ2-3, with 7 positions matching TRBD2. Germline assignment: CDR1 MRHNA and CDR2 SNTAGT. V shed 4 bases, J shed 5 bases, and the junction held 6 bases outside the gene matches. The CDR3 is made up of 14 amino acids. CDR3 amino acids: CASSGSGIRDTQYF. The CDR3 DNA follows: TGTGCCAGCAGTGGGAGCGGGATTAGAGATACGCAGTATTTT.

The V gene is TRBV6-1, the J gene TRBJ1-4, with TRBD1 identical over 10 bases. Germline values: CDR1 MNHNS, CDR2 SASEGT. The CDR3 consists of 17 residues. V was pared by 4 bases and J by 6 bases, with 11 bases of the junction left unmatched. The CDR3 DNA follows: TGTGCCAGCAGTGGCGTCCCGGGACAGGGGCAGGATGAAAAACTGTTTTTT. It specifies CASSGVPGQGQDEKLFF.

CDR3 in DNA: TGTGCCAGCAGAGAGGCCGATGAGCAGTTCTTC. This gives the protein CASREADEQFF. The chain is built from TRBV12-3 or TRBV12-4 and TRBJ2-1; D is undetermined. Between the trimmed V and J ends, which lost 6 bases and 8 bases, there was a span of 8 bases. The CDR3 extends over 11 amino acids.

This sequence joins TRBV5-1 and TRBJ2-1; 14 bases agree with TRBD2. Germline V gene sequence: CDR1 SGHRS, CDR2 YFSETQ. With V trimmed by 4 bases and J by 4 bases, 4 bases remained unmatched. The CDR3 loop spans 16 amino acids. The chain's CDR3 is CASSAGLAGAYNEQFF. CDR3 coding DNA: TGCGCCAGCAGCGCGGGACTAGCGGGAGCTTACAATGAGCAGTTCTTC.

The chain is built from TRBV7-2 and TRBJ2-5; the D gene is possibly TRBD2 (5 bases). V gave up 3 bases and J gave up 5 bases, with 19 bases separating them. Germline V gene lookup returns CDR1 SGHTA and CDR2 FQGNSA. CDR3 length: 16 amino acids. CDR3 residues: CASSFFGGSLEETQYF. The CDR3 DNA reads TGTGCCAGCAGCTTTTTCGGCGGGTCTTTGGAGGAGACCCAGTACTTC.

The chain couples TRBV5-5 to TRBJ2-1, with 7 positions matching TRBD2. The V segment lost 0 bases and the J segment 2 bases; nucleotides outside the gene matches: 5. This CDR3 has 16 amino acids. The germline V gene encodes CDR1 SGHKS and CDR2 YYEKEE (reference sequence). The CDR3 DNA sequence: TGTGCCAGCAGCTTGGGGCCTAGCGGAGCCTACAATGAGCAGTTCTTC. Amino acids: CASSLGPSGAYNEQFF.

The chain carries TRBV5-6 and TRBJ2-5, with 11 bases aligning to TRBD2. Germline V gives CDR1 SGHDT, CDR2 YYEEEE. The CDR3 extends over 16 amino acids. Trimming removed 1 base from V and 7 bases from J; junction bases left unmatched: 9. This chain's CDR3 is CASSLPGTSGGGTQYF. The DNA for the CDR3 is TGTGCCAGCAGCTTGCCCGGGACTAGCGGTGGGGGGACCCAGTACTTC.

The genes are TRBV5-1 and TRBJ2-2; TRBD1 matches at 7 bases. Trimming at V came to 4 bases and at J to 0 bases, leaving 6 bases not matched to a gene. There are 16 residues in the CDR3. Germline CDR1 reads SGHRS; CDR2 reads YFSETQ. CDR3 DNA: TGCGCCAGCAGCCCGGGGACAGTCGCGAACACCGGGGAGCTGTTTTTT. Its translation is CASSPGTVANTGELFF.

About this clone itself: Other DNA sequences in this sample translate to the same CDR3. The chain has TRBV6-4 and TRBJ1-2; 7 bases align to TRBD1. The CDR3 extends over 13 amino acids. Trimming cost V 4 bases and J 7 bases; bases outside gene matches: 6. From germline, CDR1 is MRHNA and CDR2 SNTAGT. CDR3 residues: CASSAETGSGYTF. DNA of the CDR3: TGTGCCAGCAGTGCCGAGACAGGGTCTGGCTACACCTTC.

This clone was seen more than once but under ten times. The chain links TRBV3-1 (or the pseudogene TRBV3-2) to TRBJ1-5; D might be TRBD1 (5 bases). V lost 1 base and J 1 base, leaving 8 bases between the germline ends. The germline gives CDR1 LGHDT, CDR2 YNNKEL (reference sequence). CDR3 length: 15 residues. This CDR3 reads CASSQVSGSNQPQHF. The CDR3 DNA sequence: TGTGCCAGCAGCCAAGTATCAGGGAGCAATCAGCCCCAGCATTTT.

This rearrangement joins TRBV6-5 to TRBJ2-5; 7 nucleotides match TRBD2. This CDR3 comprises 13 residues. Germline CDR1 and CDR2: MNHEY and SVGAGI. V shed 6 bases and J 4 bases; nucleotides not matched to a gene: 5. This chain's CDR3 is CASRRGTIETQYF. DNA of the CDR3: TGTGCCAGCAGACGGGGGACTATAGAGACCCAGTACTTC.

CDR3 loop: CAIRDSASGNTIYF. The CDR3 DNA sequence: TGTGCCATCAGGGACAGTGCCTCTGGAAACACCATATATTTT. The chain uses TRBV10-3 and TRBJ1-3; a weak D match, TRBD1 (6 bases). This CDR3 region has 14 residues. The V gene's germline CDR1 is ENHRY and CDR2 SYGVKD. V gave up 6 bases and J gave up 0 bases, with 9 bases separating them.

The chain has TRBV5-1 and TRBJ1-1; TRBD1 matches at 9 bases. Per germline, CDR1 SGHRS and CDR2 YFSETQ. The CDR3 spans 15 residues. The V gene end was trimmed by 6 bases and the J gene end by 6 bases; junction bases not matched to a gene: 12. The CDR3 DNA is TGCGCCAGCATCGAGACTACAGGGGGCACCGCTGAAGCTTTCTTT. Protein product: CASIETTGGTAEAFF.

The gene calls are TRBV10-1 and TRBJ1-1, with D perhaps matching TRBD1 (5 bases). Trimming took off 6 bases at V and 1 base at J, with 15 bases between the two ends. The CDR3 length is 15 residues. The germline V gene has CDR1 WNHNN and CDR2 SYGVQD (reference sequence). CDR3 residues: CASSGVGGTNTEAFF. The CDR3 region has the DNA TGCGCCAGCAGCGGAGTGGGGGGTACGAACACTGAAGCTTTCTTT.

The chain has TRBV27 and TRBJ2-1; 7 bases match TRBD1. The germline CDR1 and CDR2 sequences are MNHEY and SMNVEV (reference sequence). The CDR3 extends over 14 amino acids. The ends lost 7 bases at V and 3 bases at J; junction bases unmatched: 6. CDR3 sequence (DNA): TGTGCCAGCACCAGGAACAGGGGCTACAATGAGCAGTTCTTC. Its translation is CASTRNRGYNEQFF.

The chain couples TRBV7-2 to TRBJ1-5; unclear D gene. V was shortened by 5 bases and J by 0 bases, with 11 bases between the two germline ends. The CDR3 loop spans 15 amino acids. Per germline, CDR1 SGHTA and CDR2 FQGNSA. The CDR3 loop is CASSPDTNSNQPQHF. CDR3 in DNA: TGTGCCAGCAGCCCCGACACAAATAGCAATCAGCCCCAGCATTTT.